This T cell receptor (beta chain) was identified during a study of blood T cell repertoires in COVID-19. With V trimmed by 7 bases and J by 5 bases, 6 bases remained unmatched. Germline CDR1 SGHNT, CDR2 YYREEE (reference sequence). The CDR3 loop spans 14 amino acids. The table came from immunoSEQ multiplex PCR; TCRdb's copy has only in-frame clones and leaves some out. This sample has under 350,000 clones, with around nine tenths found just once. The chain uses TRBV5-4 and TRBJ2-3; TRBD2 aligns across 11 bases. Sequencing used peripheral blood. The sequence was collected from a man between 40 and 49 years old with acute or convalescent COVID-19. This CDR3 is CASHVAGGRDTQYF. The CDR3 nucleotides read TGTGCCAGCCACGTAGCGGGGGGGCGAGATACGCAGTATTTT.